The 16 T cell receptor beta chains below all came from one sample that was sequenced in a study of T cell changes during pregnancy in multiple sclerosis (dated by TCRdb to between 2017 and 2020). The library was built by means of the immunoSEQ multiplex PCR assay. TCRdb took over this immuneACCESS table, retaining in-frame rearrangements with V and J assigned. Such tables are incomplete; in checked studies, under half of the missing clones stem from an unresolved V gene, and the remainder is unexplained. The sample table holds over 30,000 clones, of which approximately 90% were seen once. The biggest ten clones account for around 3% of the sample. The starting material was CD4+ T cells from peripheral blood mononuclear cells, obtained in the third trimester of pregnancy. The receptors were gathered from a female donor in good health, enrolled as a control in a pregnancy study.

The gene calls are TRBV2 and TRBJ2-7; 8 bases are a match to TRBD1. Germline V gene data show CDR1 as SNHLY and CDR2 as FYNNEI. CDR3 length: 13 residues. Trimming cost V 6 bases and J 3 bases; bases outside gene matches: 4. CDR3 loop: CASSGGQGYEQYF. In DNA form, the CDR3 reads TGTGCCAGCAGCGGAGGACAGGGCTACGAGCAGTACTTC.

This chain links TRBV7-6 with TRBJ2-3; 10 nucleotides align to TRBD1. Losses at the gene ends were 5 bases for V and 3 bases for J; bases not matched to a gene: 5. The CDR3 spans 15 residues. The germline CDR1 and CDR2 sequences are SGHVS and FNYEAQ. The CDR3 spells CASSMGQGRTDTQYF. The DNA for the CDR3 is TGTGCCAGCAGCATGGGACAGGGGAGAACAGATACGCAGTATTTT.

V and J are TRBV29-1 and TRBJ2-7, with 10 bases identical to TRBD1. V trimming: 6 bases; J trimming: 6 bases; junction bases outside the gene matches: 11. Germline V lookup: CDR1 SQVTM, CDR2 ANQGSEA. This CDR3 contains 14 residues. The CDR3 sequence is CSVSTGTGVAEQYF. CDR3 nucleotide sequence: TGCAGCGTCTCTACCGGGACAGGGGTCGCCGAGCAGTACTTC.

CDR3 loop: CASTGGRRGGAEQFF. CDR3 coding DNA: TGTGCCAGCACCGGCGGACGCCGGGGAGGCGCTGAGCAGTTCTTC. This sequence joins TRBV6-5 and TRBJ2-1; TRBD2 is a possible D gene (6 bases). This CDR3 spans 15 amino acids. Trimming shortened V by 7 bases and J by 9 bases, and 22 bases separated the two germline ends. The germline gives CDR1 MNHEY, CDR2 SVGAGI.

The chain joins TRBV9 to TRBJ2-5; D remains unclear. The V gene lost 1 base and the J gene lost 4 bases, with 8 bases spanning the gap. This CDR3 region has 13 residues. Germline assignment: CDR1 SGDLS and CDR2 YYNGEE. DNA for the CDR3: TGTGCCAGCAGCGTAAGTCCAGGAGAGACCCAGTACTTC. Translating it yields CASSVSPGETQYF. The full variable domain, with the rest looked up from reference TRBV9 and TRBJ2-5, is DSGVTQTPKHLITATGQRVTLRCSPRSGDLSVYWYQQSLDQGLQFLIQYYNGEERAKGNILERFSAQQFPDLHSELNLSSLELGDSALYFCASSVSPGETQYFGPGTRLLVL.

CDR3 residues: CASSEYPGQEAFF. The CDR3 region has the DNA TGCGCCAGCAGTGAGTACCCGGGACAGGAAGCTTTCTTT. The chain links TRBV10-1 to TRBJ1-1; 7 nucleotides line up with TRBD1. The trim removed 1 base at V and 8 bases at J, leaving 4 bases unmatched. Per the germline V gene, CDR1 is WNHNN and CDR2 is SYGVQD (reference sequence). The CDR3 has 13 amino acids.

The chain couples TRBV5-1 to TRBJ2-3; 13 bases are shared with TRBD2. V was clipped by 0 bases and J by 5 bases; unmatched bases: 3. CDR1 SGHRS and CDR2 YFSETQ come from the germline V gene. CDR3 size: 16 residues. This CDR3 reads CASSLVGLAGLDTQYF. The CDR3 DNA sequence: TGCGCCAGCAGCTTGGTGGGACTAGCGGGACTAGATACGCAGTATTTT.

The rearrangement joins TRBV10-2 to TRBJ1-3; the D gene is possibly TRBD1 (5 bases). The CDR3 length is 15 residues. Germline values: CDR1 WSHSY, CDR2 SAAADI. Trimming removed 0 bases at V and 4 bases at J, with 10 bases between. The CDR3 loop reads CASSESGGTGNTIYF. CDR3 sequence (DNA): TGCGCCAGCAGTGAGTCCGGGGGGACCGGAAACACCATATATTTT.

The chain has TRBV29-1 and TRBJ1-2; the match to TRBD1 covers 8 bases. CDR1 is SQVTM and CDR2 is ANQGSEA in the germline V gene. The CDR3 sequence is 14 residues long. The ends lost 6 bases at V and 6 bases at J; junction bases unmatched: 12. The CDR3 DNA reads TGCAGCGTGGACCCGTGGGACAGGCCCCATGGCTACACCTTC. This codes for CSVDPWDRPHGYTF. The complete variable domain, with remaining parts taken from reference TRBV29-1 and TRBJ1-2, reads SAVISQKPSRDICQRGTSLTIQCQVDSQVTMMFWYRQQPGQSLTLIATANQGSEATYESGFVIDKFPISRPNLTFSTLTVSNMSPEDSSIYLCSVDPWDRPHGYTFGSGTRLTVV.

V usage is TRBV4-1 and J usage is TRBJ2-7; TRBD2 aligns across 11 bases. The junction had 5 bases not matched to a gene; V was cut back by 4 bases and J by 0 bases. Germline CDR1 and CDR2: MGHRA and YSYEKL. This CDR3 is 16 amino acids long. The CDR3 region is CASSLGTSGPSYEQYF. The DNA for the CDR3 is TGCGCCAGCAGCCTCGGGACTAGCGGCCCCTCCTACGAGCAGTACTTC.

The chain links TRBV7-2 to TRBJ1-2; tentatively, D is TRBD1 (6 bases). This CDR3 is built from 15 residues. The germline CDR1 and CDR2 sequences are SGHTA and FQGNSA. Trimming took off 2 bases at V and 2 bases at J, with 12 bases between the two ends. CDR3 loop: CASSLSGQLNYGYTF. CDR3 in DNA: TGTGCCAGCAGCTTAAGCGGACAGCTAAACTATGGCTACACCTTC.

A single count supports this clone. The rearrangement uses TRBV6-5 and TRBJ2-7, with 13 bases identical to TRBD2. Per the germline V gene, CDR1 is MNHEY and CDR2 is SVGAGI. This CDR3 region has 13 residues. The V gene end was trimmed by 10 bases and the J gene end by 6 bases; junction bases not matched to a gene: 6. The CDR3 here is CAIGLAGESEQYF. In DNA, the CDR3 is TGTGCCATAGGACTAGCGGGAGAGAGCGAGCAGTACTTC.

J is TRBJ1-1 and V is TRBV5-1; possibly TRBD1 for D (5 bases). There are 12 residues in the CDR3. Trimming pared 5 bases from V and 1 base from J, leaving 6 bases between. Germline assignment: CDR1 SGHRS and CDR2 YFSETQ. In DNA form, the CDR3 reads TGCGCCAGCAGGGACAAGAACACTGAAGCTTTCTTT. Its protein product is CASRDKNTEAFF.

The chain is built from TRBV1 and TRBJ2-5; TRBD2, the table's D call, was not compared with the DNA. The DNA end is more similar to TRBJ2-7, so the J call may be wrong. TRBV1 is assigned pseudogene status. The CDR3 has 13 amino acids. CDR3 residues: CTSMTSGSYEQYF. CDR3 DNA sequence: TGCACCAGCATGACTAGCGGTTCCTACGAGCAGTACTTC.

The chain carries TRBV7-3 and TRBJ2-2, with TRBD2 identical over 10 bases. V gave up 2 bases and J gave up 4 bases; unmatched junction bases: 10. CDR3 length: 18 amino acids. Germline loops: CDR1 SGHTA, CDR2 FQGTGA. The CDR3 loop is CASSLPVGASGSTGELFF. The CDR3 DNA is TGTGCCAGCAGCTTACCGGTGGGGGCTAGCGGGAGCACCGGGGAGCTGTTTTTT.

The rearrangement links TRBV28 to TRBJ2-7, with TRBD2 matching 10 bases. V shed 5 bases, J shed 3 bases, and the junction held 7 bases outside the gene matches. The CDR3 runs 15 residues. Per the germline V gene, CDR1 is MDHEN and CDR2 is SYDVKM. CDR3 loop: CASSPVTSGLYEQYF. The CDR3 nucleotides are TGTGCCAGCAGTCCGGTGACTAGCGGGCTCTACGAGCAGTACTTC.